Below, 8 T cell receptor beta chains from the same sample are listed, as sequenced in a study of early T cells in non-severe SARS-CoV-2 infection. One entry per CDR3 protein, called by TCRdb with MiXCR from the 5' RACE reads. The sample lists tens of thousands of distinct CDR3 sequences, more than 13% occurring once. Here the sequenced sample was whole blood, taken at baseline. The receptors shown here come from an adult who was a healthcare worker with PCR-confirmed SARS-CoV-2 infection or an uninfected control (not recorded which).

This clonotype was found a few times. CDR3 protein: CASSYSGHGGDTQYF. CDR3 nucleotides: TGTGCCAGCAGTTACTCTGGTCATGGGGGGGATACGCAGTATTTT. The rearrangement joins TRBV6-5 to TRBJ2-3, with D possibly TRBD2 on 6 matching bases. Germline V CDR1 and CDR2: MNHEY, SVGAGI. This CDR3 is 15 amino acids long. The V gene lost 0 bases and the J gene lost 6 bases, with 13 bases spanning the gap.

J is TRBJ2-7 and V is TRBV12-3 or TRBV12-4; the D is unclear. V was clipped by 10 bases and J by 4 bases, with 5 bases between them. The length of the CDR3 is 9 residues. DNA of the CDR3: TGTGCCACCCTTTACGAGCAGTACTTC. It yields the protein CATLYEQYF.

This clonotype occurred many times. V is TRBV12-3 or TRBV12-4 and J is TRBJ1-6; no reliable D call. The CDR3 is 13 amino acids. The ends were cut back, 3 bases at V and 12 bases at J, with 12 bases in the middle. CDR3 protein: CASSFDGVGPLHF. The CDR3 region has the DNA TGTGCCAGCAGTTTTGACGGGGTGGGACCCCTCCACTTT.

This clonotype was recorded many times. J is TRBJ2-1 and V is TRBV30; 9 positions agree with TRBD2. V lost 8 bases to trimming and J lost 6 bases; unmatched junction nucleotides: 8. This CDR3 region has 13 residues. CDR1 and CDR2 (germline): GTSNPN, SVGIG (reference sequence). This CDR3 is CAHTSGLSNEQFF. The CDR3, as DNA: TGTGCCCATACTAGCGGGCTCTCCAATGAGCAGTTCTTC.

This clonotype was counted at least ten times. The CDR3 nucleotides are TGCGCCAGCAGCCAGGGGGCAGATACGCAGTATTTT. This sequence encodes CASSQGADTQYF. The genes are TRBV4-1 and TRBJ2-3; D is perhaps TRBD1 or TRBD2 (5 bases each). This CDR3 is 12 amino acids long. Germline CDR1 is MGHRA and CDR2 is YSYEKL. V lost 3 bases and J 4 bases, leaving 5 bases between the germline ends.

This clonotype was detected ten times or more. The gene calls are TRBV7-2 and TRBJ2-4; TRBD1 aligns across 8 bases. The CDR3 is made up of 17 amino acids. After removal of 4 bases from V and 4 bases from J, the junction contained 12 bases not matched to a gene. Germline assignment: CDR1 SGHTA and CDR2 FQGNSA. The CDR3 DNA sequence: TGTGCCAGCAGCTCCCACAGGGGGTTTGTGATTAAAAACATTCAGTACTTC. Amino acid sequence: CASSSHRGFVIKNIQYF.

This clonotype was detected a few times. In DNA form, the CDR3 reads TGCAGCGTTGTGAGAGGGAATACCTACGAGCAGTACTTC. Translation: CSVVRGNTYEQYF. The rearrangement uses TRBV29-1 and TRBJ2-7; maybe TRBD2 (5 bases). V dropped 4 bases and J dropped 2 bases, with 12 bases sitting between them. Germline V gene data show CDR1 as SQVTM and CDR2 as ANQGSEA. This CDR3 has 13 amino acids.

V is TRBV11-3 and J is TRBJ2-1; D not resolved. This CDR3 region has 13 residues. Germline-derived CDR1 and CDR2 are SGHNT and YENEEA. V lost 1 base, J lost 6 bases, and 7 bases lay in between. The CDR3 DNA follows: TGTGCCAGCAGCTTAGCCAGCCGCAATGAGCAGTTCTTC. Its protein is CASSLASRNEQFF.